The next 19 T cell receptor beta chains were all read from a single sample in a study of blood T cell repertoires in COVID-19. Sequenced by immunoSEQ multiplex PCR; TCRdb stores in-frame clones only, minus some. Here the sample spans 120,000 to 150,000 clones, approximately 84% being singletons. The sample consisted of peripheral blood. The receptors shown here come from a human donor in a cohort sampled during active COVID-19.

This chain links TRBV19 with TRBJ1-1; TRBD1 matches 12 bases. The ends lost 6 bases at V and 6 bases at J; junction bases unmatched: 8. The CDR3 spans 15 residues. Germline CDR1 and CDR2: LNHDA and SQIVND (reference sequence). CDR3 in amino acids: CASRGTGGEGAEAFF. DNA of the CDR3: TGTGCCAGTAGGGGGACAGGGGGCGAGGGAGCTGAAGCTTTCTTT.

The chain recombines TRBV5-6 with TRBJ2-3; TRBD2 matches at 12 bases. V lost 1 base, J lost 6 bases, and 9 bases stayed unmatched. The CDR3 length is 17 residues. Germline CDR1 reads SGHDT; CDR2 reads YYEEEE. The CDR3: CASSLWTSGIFRDTQYF. CDR3 DNA: TGTGCCAGCAGCTTGTGGACTAGCGGGATCTTTAGGGATACGCAGTATTTT.

The CDR3 coding sequence is TGTGCCAGTAGTTGGTGGACAGGTCATGGCTACACCTTC. This codes for CASSWWTGHGYTF. The rearrangement joins TRBV19 to TRBJ1-2, with 7 bases that match TRBD1. This CDR3 spans 13 amino acids. Losses at the gene ends were 5 bases for V and 6 bases for J; bases not matched to a gene: 6. Germline assignment: CDR1 LNHDA and CDR2 SQIVND (reference sequence).

The chain carries TRBV19 and TRBJ2-2; 7 bases agree with TRBD1. The CDR3 loop spans 14 amino acids. CDR1 and CDR2 from the germline V gene are LNHDA and SQIVND (reference sequence). After removal of 8 bases from V and 0 bases from J, the junction contained 3 bases not matched to a gene. CDR3 amino acids: CASRDRTNTGELFF. The CDR3 DNA is TGTGCCAGTCGGGACAGAACGAACACCGGGGAGCTGTTTTTT.

This chain joins TRBV4-2 and TRBJ1-1, with 9 bases identical to TRBD1. This CDR3 spans 13 amino acids. With 8 bases clipped from V and 4 bases from J, the junction kept 5 bases outside the gene matches. Germline CDR1 is LGHNA and CDR2 is YNFKEQ. This chain's CDR3 is CASYKQGATEAFF. The CDR3 DNA sequence: TGTGCCAGCTACAAACAGGGGGCCACTGAAGCTTTCTTT.

The genes are TRBV18 and TRBJ1-1; D uncertain. Trimming cost V 0 bases and J 4 bases, with 12 bases left between them. CDR1 KGHSH and CDR2 LQKENI come from the germline V gene. This CDR3 comprises 15 residues. The CDR3 is CASSPPRARSTEAFF. The CDR3 DNA sequence: TGTGCCAGCTCACCACCGAGGGCTAGGAGCACTGAAGCTTTCTTT.

Only a few counts were recorded for this clone. This rearrangement joins TRBV2 to TRBJ2-7; 10 bases align to TRBD1. V gave up 8 bases and J gave up 2 bases; unmatched junction bases: 3. The CDR3 is 13 residues long. Germline V CDR1 and CDR2: SNHLY, FYNNEI. CDR3 protein: CASRGQGPYEQYF. The DNA of the CDR3 is TGTGCCAGCCGGGGACAGGGGCCCTACGAGCAGTACTTC.

The chain joins TRBV7-3 to TRBJ2-1; 8 bases agree with TRBD2. The V and J ends lost 2 bases and 8 bases, in that order; junction bases with no gene match: 8. From germline, CDR1 is SGHTA and CDR2 FQGTGA. The CDR3 has 15 residues. The CDR3 DNA follows: TGTGCCAGCAGCTTAGCGGGGGGTTTGACGGATGAGCAGTTCTTC. Amino acids: CASSLAGGLTDEQFF.

The CDR3 sequence is CASSIGRQAIYTGELFF. In DNA form, the CDR3 reads TGTGCCAGTAGTATAGGGCGACAGGCGATCTACACCGGGGAGCTGTTTTTT. This chain links TRBV19 with TRBJ2-2; maybe TRBD1 (6 bases). Trimming stripped 1 base from V and 3 bases from J, with 15 bases between. The CDR3 totals 17 residues. Germline CDR1 reads LNHDA; CDR2 reads SQIVND (reference sequence). Looking up the rest from reference TRBV19 and TRBJ2-2 gives the full variable domain: DGGITQSPKYLFRKEGQNVTLSCEQNLNHDAMYWYRQDPGQGLRLIYYSQIVNDFQKGDIAEGYSVSREKKESFPLTVTSAQKNPTAFYLCASSIGRQAIYTGELFFGEGSRLTVL.

V is TRBV7-9 and J is TRBJ2-3; 9 bases are a match to TRBD1. Germline lookup yields CDR1 SEHNR and CDR2 FQNEAQ (reference sequence). V lost 2 bases and J lost 2; bases outside the gene matches: 5. This CDR3 region has 16 residues. CDR3: CASSLTDRGPTDTQYF. The CDR3 region has the DNA TGTGCCAGCAGCTTAACGGACAGGGGCCCCACAGATACGCAGTATTTT.

Remarks on this clone: Other DNA sequences of this sample code for an identical CDR3. CDR3 residues: CASSRGQGETQYF. In DNA, the CDR3 is TGTGCCAGCAGCCGTGGACAGGGTGAGACCCAGTACTTC. The V gene is TRBV7-3, the J gene TRBJ2-5; 8 nucleotides match TRBD1. CDR3 length: 13 amino acids. CDR1 is SGHTA, CDR2 FQGTGA, per germline. V shed 5 bases and J 5 bases; nucleotides not matched to a gene: 4.

DNA for the CDR3: TGTGCCAGCAGCCACGGGGGACAGGGGCGGCGCGGCTACACCTTC. This gives the protein CASSHGGQGRRGYTF. The V call is TRBV4-2, the J call TRBJ1-2, with 10 nucleotides matching TRBD1. The ends lost 3 bases at V and 8 bases at J; junction bases unmatched: 9. Germline CDR1 and CDR2: LGHNA and YNFKEQ. The CDR3 sequence is 15 residues long.

The chain has TRBV5-1 and TRBJ2-1, with 11 positions matching TRBD2. The trim removed 3 bases at V and 6 bases at J, leaving 2 bases unmatched. The germline V gene has CDR1 SGHRS and CDR2 YFSETQ. CDR3 length equals 14 residues. As DNA, the CDR3 is TGCGCCAGCAGCTCCGGGACTAGCGGCAATGAGCAGTTCTTC. This sequence encodes CASSSGTSGNEQFF.

The V and J genes are TRBV7-2 and TRBJ1-2; TRBD1 agrees at 12 bases. CDR3 length: 15 amino acids. Germline V gene sequence: CDR1 SGHTA, CDR2 FQGNSA. J gave up 7 bases and V 5 bases, and 8 bases lay outside the gene matches. This CDR3 reads CASSLPGQGALGYTF. DNA of the CDR3: TGTGCCAGCAGCCTCCCGGGACAGGGGGCACTTGGCTACACCTTC.

The rearrangement uses TRBV10-1 and TRBJ1-2, with 8 positions matching TRBD1. J was trimmed by 8 bases and V by 3 bases; bases with no gene match: 14. This CDR3 spans 16 amino acids. Germline values: CDR1 WNHNN, CDR2 SYGVQD (reference sequence). CDR3 region: CASSDAPGQGMGGYTF. The CDR3 nucleotides read TGCGCCAGCAGTGATGCCCCCGGACAGGGTATGGGGGGCTACACCTTC.

V usage is TRBV5-1 and J usage is TRBJ1-3, with a possible D match to TRBD1 (5 bases). The CDR3 has 15 amino acids. CDR1 is SGHRS and CDR2 is YFSETQ in the germline V gene. V was trimmed by 3 bases and J by 1 base, leaving 11 bases between them. This CDR3 is CASSSQGTSGNTIYF. The CDR3, as DNA: TGCGCCAGCAGCTCCCAGGGTACTTCTGGAAACACCATATATTTT. Filled out from reference TRBV5-1 and TRBJ1-3, the complete variable domain reads KAGVTQTPRYLIKTRGQQVTLSCSPISGHRSVSWYQQTPGQGLQFLFEYFSETQRNKGNFPGRFSGRQFSNSRSEMNVSTLELGDSALYLCASSSQGTSGNTIYFGEGSWLTVV.

The gene calls are TRBV28 and TRBJ1-1; a possible D gene is TRBD1 (6 bases). V was pared by 6 bases and J by 5 bases, with 16 bases between. Germline V gives CDR1 MDHEN, CDR2 SYDVKM. CDR3 length: 14 amino acids. CDR3 amino acids: CASRPIDRSTEAFF. CDR3 DNA sequence: TGTGCCAGCAGACCGATCGACAGGTCTACTGAAGCTTTCTTT.

This clone has more than one count but fewer than ten. The chain joins TRBV6-5 to TRBJ2-1; D is possibly TRBD2 (6 bases). Germline values: CDR1 MNHEY, CDR2 SVGAGI. This CDR3 has 15 amino acids. V was shortened by 4 bases and J by 3 bases, with 13 bases between the two germline ends. CDR3 protein: CASSLEGSRYNEQFF. The CDR3 bases are TGTGCCAGCAGTTTGGAGGGGTCGCGCTACAATGAGCAGTTCTTC.

The CDR3 here is CASSPPGLHYEQYF. CDR3 bases: TGTGCCAGCAGTCCCCCGGGACTGCACTACGAGCAGTACTTC. The genes are TRBV27 and TRBJ2-7; a possible D gene is TRBD2 (6 bases). The CDR3 has 14 amino acids. V lost 5 bases, J lost 3 bases, and 14 bases lay in between. Germline V CDR1 and CDR2: MNHEY, SMNVEV (reference sequence).